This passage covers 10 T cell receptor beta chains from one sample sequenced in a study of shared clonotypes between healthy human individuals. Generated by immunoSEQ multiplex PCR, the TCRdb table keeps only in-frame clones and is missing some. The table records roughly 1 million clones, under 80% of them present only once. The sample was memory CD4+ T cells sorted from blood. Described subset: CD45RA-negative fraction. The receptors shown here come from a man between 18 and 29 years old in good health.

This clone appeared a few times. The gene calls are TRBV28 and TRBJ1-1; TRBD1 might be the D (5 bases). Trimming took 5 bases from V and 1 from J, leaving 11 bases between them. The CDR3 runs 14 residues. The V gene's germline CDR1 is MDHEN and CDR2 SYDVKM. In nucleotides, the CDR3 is TGTGCCAGCAGTCTTAGGGGTCAGAACACTGAAGCTTTCTTT. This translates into CASSLRGQNTEAFF.

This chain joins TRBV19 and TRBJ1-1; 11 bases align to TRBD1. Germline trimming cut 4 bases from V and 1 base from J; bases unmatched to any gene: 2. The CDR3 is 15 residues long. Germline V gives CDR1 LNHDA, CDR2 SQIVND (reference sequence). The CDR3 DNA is TGTGCCAGTAGTAAGGGACAGGGGGGGAACACTGAAGCTTTCTTT. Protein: CASSKGQGGNTEAFF. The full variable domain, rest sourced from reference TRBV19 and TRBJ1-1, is DGGITQSPKYLFRKEGQNVTLSCEQNLNHDAMYWYRQDPGQGLRLIYYSQIVNDFQKGDIAEGYSVSREKKESFPLTVTSAQKNPTAFYLCASSKGQGGNTEAFFGQGTRLTVV.

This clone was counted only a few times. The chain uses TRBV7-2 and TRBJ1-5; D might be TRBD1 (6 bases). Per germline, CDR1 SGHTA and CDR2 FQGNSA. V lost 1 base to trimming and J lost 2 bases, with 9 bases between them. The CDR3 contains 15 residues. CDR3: CASSLDRAGNQPQHF. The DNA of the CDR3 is TGTGCCAGCAGCTTAGACAGGGCGGGCAATCAGCCCCAGCATTTT.

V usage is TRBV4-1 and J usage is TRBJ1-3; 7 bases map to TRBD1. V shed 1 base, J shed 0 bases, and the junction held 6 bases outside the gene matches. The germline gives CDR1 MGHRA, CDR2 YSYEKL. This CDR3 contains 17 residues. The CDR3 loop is CASSQVSGGSSGNTIYF. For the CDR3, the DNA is TGCGCCAGCAGCCAAGTGTCAGGGGGTAGCTCTGGAAACACCATATATTTT.

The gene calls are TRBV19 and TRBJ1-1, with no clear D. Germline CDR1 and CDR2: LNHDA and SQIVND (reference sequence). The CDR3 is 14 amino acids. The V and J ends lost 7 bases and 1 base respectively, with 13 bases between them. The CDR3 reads CASNVGGRNTEAFF. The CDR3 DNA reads TGTGCCAGTAATGTGGGAGGTAGGAACACTGAAGCTTTCTTT.

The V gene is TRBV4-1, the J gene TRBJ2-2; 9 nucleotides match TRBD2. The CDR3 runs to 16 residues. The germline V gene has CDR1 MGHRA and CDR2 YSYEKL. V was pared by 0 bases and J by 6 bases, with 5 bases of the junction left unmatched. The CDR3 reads CASSQDRVAGAGELFF. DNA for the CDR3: TGCGCCAGCAGCCAAGATCGAGTAGCGGGGGCCGGGGAGCTGTTTTTT.

The CDR3 DNA reads as TGTGCCAGTAGTTCGCCCCCCGGGGGGAGCTCCTATAATTCACCCCTCCACTTT. This codes for CASSSPPGGSSYNSPLHF. The chain employs TRBV19 and TRBJ1-6; possible D gene TRBD1, 5 bases. Germline-derived CDR1 and CDR2 are LNHDA and SQIVND (reference sequence). The CDR3 covers 18 residues. V was cut by 5 bases and J by 0 bases, with 17 bases left in between.

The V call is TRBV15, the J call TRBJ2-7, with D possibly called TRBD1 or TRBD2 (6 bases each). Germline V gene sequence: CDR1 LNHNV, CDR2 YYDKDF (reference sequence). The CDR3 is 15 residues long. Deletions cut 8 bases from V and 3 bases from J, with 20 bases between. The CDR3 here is CATAQQGRGIYEQYF. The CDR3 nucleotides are TGTGCCACCGCCCAGCAGGGGCGCGGGATCTACGAGCAGTACTTC.

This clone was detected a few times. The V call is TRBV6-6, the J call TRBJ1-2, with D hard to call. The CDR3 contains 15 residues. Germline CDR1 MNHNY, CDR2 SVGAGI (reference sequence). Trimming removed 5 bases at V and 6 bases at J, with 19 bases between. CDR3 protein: CASSQVMGGIDGYTF. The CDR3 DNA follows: TGTGCCAGCAGTCAAGTGATGGGTGGGATAGATGGCTACACCTTC.

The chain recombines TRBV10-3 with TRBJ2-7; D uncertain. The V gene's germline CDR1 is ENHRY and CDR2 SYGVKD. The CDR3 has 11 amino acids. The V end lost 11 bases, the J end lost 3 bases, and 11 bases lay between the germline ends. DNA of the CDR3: TGTGCCTTCTTTATCAGCTACGAGCAGTACTTC. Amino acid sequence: CAFFISYEQYF.